These 2 T cell receptor beta chains originate from one sample sequenced in a study of control samples from healthy donors and cancer patients. Libraries were prepared by immunoSEQ multiplex PCR; TCRdb keeps only in-frame clonotypes and omits some of them. The data hold about 150,000 clones, with about 94% observed a single time. Input material: blood. These receptors all stem from a man in his forties in good health.

The rearrangement links TRBV6-5 to TRBJ1-1; D call uncertain. This CDR3 contains 16 residues. Germline CDR1 MNHEY, CDR2 SVGAGI. With 3 bases removed from V and 4 bases from J, the gap between germline ends came to 18 bases. CDR3 loop: CASSYSSDPWATEAFF. In DNA, the CDR3 is TGTGCCAGCAGTTATTCGTCAGATCCCTGGGCCACTGAAGCTTTCTTT.

This clone was counted a single time. The gene calls are TRBV23-1 and TRBJ1-1; no reliable D call. TRBV23-1 is labeled an ORF, and its function is uncertain. V dropped 6 bases and J dropped 7 bases, with 15 bases sitting between them. This CDR3 spans 13 amino acids. The CDR3 DNA reads TGCGCCAGCAGCCCCGACCCAGCTTGTGAAGCTTTCTTT. This encodes CASSPDPACEAFF.